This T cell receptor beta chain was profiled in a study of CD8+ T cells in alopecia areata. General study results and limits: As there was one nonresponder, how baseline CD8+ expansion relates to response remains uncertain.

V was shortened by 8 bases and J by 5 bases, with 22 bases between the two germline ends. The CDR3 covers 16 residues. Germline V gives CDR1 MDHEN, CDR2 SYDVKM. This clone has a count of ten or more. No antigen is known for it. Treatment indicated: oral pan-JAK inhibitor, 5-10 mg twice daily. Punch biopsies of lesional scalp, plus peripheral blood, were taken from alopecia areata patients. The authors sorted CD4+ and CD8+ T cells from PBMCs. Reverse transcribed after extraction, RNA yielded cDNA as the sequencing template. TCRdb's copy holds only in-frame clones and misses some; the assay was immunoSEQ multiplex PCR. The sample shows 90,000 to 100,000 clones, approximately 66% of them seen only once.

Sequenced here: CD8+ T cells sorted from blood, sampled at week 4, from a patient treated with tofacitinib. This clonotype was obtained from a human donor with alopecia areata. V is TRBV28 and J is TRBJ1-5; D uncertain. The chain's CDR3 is CASVRVKGWTDQPQHF. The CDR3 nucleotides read TGTGCCAGCGTGCGGGTTAAAGGGTGGACGGATCAGCCCCAGCATTTT.